The T cell receptor (beta chain) described here comes from a study of CD8+ T cells in alopecia areata. Study-wide findings and caveats: The study also sequences resident alphabeta T cells of normal skin in scalp samples. Patients shared TCRs less clearly than mice did, possibly for HLA-related reasons.

Note on this clone: What it recognizes is unknown.

The germline V gene has CDR1 GTSNPN and CDR2 SVGIG (reference sequence). This CDR3 has 14 amino acids. V dropped 2 bases and J dropped 3; count of bases not matched to a gene: 3. Extraction and reverse transcription of RNA yielded cDNA as the sequencing template. Clones were read by immunoSEQ multiplex PCR, and TCRdb kept only the in-frame ones, dropping some. The repertoire holds more than 100,000 clones, with roughly 53% as singletons. V usage is TRBV30 and J usage is TRBJ2-3; 9 bases align to TRBD1. This sequence originates from a human donor in good health. The specimen was CD4+ T cells sorted from blood. This chain's CDR3 is CAWSLGQGTDTQYF. The CDR3 nucleotides read TGTGCCTGGAGTCTGGGACAGGGAACAGATACGCAGTATTTT.